This T cell receptor (beta chain) was sequenced for a study of cytomegalovirus exposure and HLA in healthy donors. At the level of the study: Some 77 million unique TCRs from HLA-typed donors were held in an early release of data.

Unmatched junction bases numbered 6, after V lost 9 bases and J lost 7 bases. Germline lookup yields CDR1 MGHDK and CDR2 SYGVNS. The CDR3 runs to 13 residues. Primers included in the PCR were 60 Vbeta and 13 Jbeta primers. TCRdb's copy holds only in-frame clones and misses some; the assay was immunoSEQ multiplex PCR. The sample has 55,000 to 85,000 clones; about four fifths are singletons. The chain combines TRBV25-1 with TRBJ1-2, with 12 bases lining up with TRBD1. This TCR came from a man between 18 and 29 years old in good health and CMV-seropositive. Sequences were obtained from PBMCs. CDR3: CASGGQGARGYTF. In nucleotides, the CDR3 is TGTGCCAGTGGGGGACAGGGGGCGCGTGGCTACACCTTC.